The text below deals with one T cell receptor (beta chain). This sample is part of a study of blood T cell repertoires in COVID-19. For the study at large: The samples span acute and convalescent COVID-19 from the United States, Italy and Spain. T cells, B-cell-depleted T cells, or PBMCs supplied cDNA or gDNA.

Methods used by the authors: Estimation of nucleated cell counts was performed using reference gene primer amplification. Profiled with immunoSEQ multiplex PCR; TCRdb holds only in-frame clones, not every one. Clone size and the V and J calls come from that table; the DNA yielded D and trimming. In the table there are over 45,000 clones, approximately 88% of which are singletons. The trim removed 5 bases at V and 6 bases at J, leaving 4 bases unmatched. This CDR3 has 15 amino acids. CDR1 and CDR2 (germline): LGHDT, YNNKEL (reference sequence). The source is a man between 65 and 85 years old with acute or convalescent COVID-19. Specimen: peripheral blood. V gene TRBV3-1 (or the pseudogene TRBV3-2) combines with J gene TRBJ2-1; 13 bases line up with TRBD2. CDR3 residues: CASSFWTSGGNEQFF. CDR3 DNA sequence: TGTGCCAGCAGCTTTTGGACTAGCGGGGGCAATGAGCAGTTCTTC.